This T cell receptor (beta chain) was observed in a study of T cells in localized non-small cell lung cancer. General study results and limits: The study detected a median around 57 of the top 100 tumor clones in adjacent lung. Peak T cell clonality was found in uninvolved adjacent lung, exceeding tumor. Sequencing, confined to only one tumor region, leaves heterogeneity possible.

The ends were cut back, 3 bases at V and 8 bases at J, with 13 bases in the middle. CDR1 MNHNS and CDR2 SASEGT come from the germline V gene. The CDR3 extends over 14 amino acids. This clone was recorded a few times. No antigen is known for it. Some clones are missing from TCRdb's copy, which holds only in-frame ones; the method was immunoSEQ multiplex PCR. The sample records some 41,000 clones, over 75% being singletons. V is TRBV6-1 and J is TRBJ1-4; D is undetermined. The material was PBMCs, obtained before any cancer treatment. The receptor was derived from a woman aged 35 to 70 with stage II lung adenocarcinoma. CDR3 sequence: CASSDDPGREKLFF. CDR3 bases: TGTGCCAGCAGTGACGATCCGGGAAGGGAAAAACTGTTTTTT.